This entry features one T cell receptor (beta chain) sequence. The sample belongs to a study of technical replicates of blood from several donors. The CDR3 is 13 residues long. Germline assignment: CDR1 SGHTA and CDR2 FQGTGA. V lost 5 bases and J 12 bases, leaving 14 bases between the germline ends. TCRdb keeps only in-frame clones here, not all; method: immunoSEQ multiplex PCR. The data contain roughly 51,000 clones, just under 95% of them seen just once; the ten biggest clones take up roughly 4.3%. The chain is built from TRBV7-3 and TRBJ2-6, with a weak D call TRBD1 (6 bases). This clonotype originated in a human donor in good health. Some clones in this sample may be carry-over from other donors' samples. The sample taken for sequencing was PBMCs. As DNA, the CDR3 is TGTGCCAGCAGCCCTGGGACATCCCCCGTCCTGACTTTC. It specifies CASSPGTSPVLTF.